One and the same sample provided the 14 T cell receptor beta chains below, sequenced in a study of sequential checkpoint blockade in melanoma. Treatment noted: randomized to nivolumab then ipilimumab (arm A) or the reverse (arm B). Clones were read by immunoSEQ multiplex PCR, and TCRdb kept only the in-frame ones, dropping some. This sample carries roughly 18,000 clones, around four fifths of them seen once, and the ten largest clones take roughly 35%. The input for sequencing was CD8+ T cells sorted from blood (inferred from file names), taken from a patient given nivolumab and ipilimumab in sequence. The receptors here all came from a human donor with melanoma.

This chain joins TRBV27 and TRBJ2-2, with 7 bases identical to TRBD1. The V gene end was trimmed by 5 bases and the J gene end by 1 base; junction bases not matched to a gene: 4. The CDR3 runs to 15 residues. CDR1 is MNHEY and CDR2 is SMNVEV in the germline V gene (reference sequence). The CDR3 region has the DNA TGTGCCAGCAGTAACCGGGACAGGAACACCGGGGAGCTGTTTTTT. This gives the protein CASSNRDRNTGELFF.

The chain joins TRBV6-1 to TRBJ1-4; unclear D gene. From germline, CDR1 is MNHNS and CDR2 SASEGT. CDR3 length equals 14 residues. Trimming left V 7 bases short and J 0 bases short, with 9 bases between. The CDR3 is CASKNRATNEKLFF. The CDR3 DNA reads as TGTGCCAGCAAAAACAGAGCAACTAATGAAAAACTGTTTTTT.

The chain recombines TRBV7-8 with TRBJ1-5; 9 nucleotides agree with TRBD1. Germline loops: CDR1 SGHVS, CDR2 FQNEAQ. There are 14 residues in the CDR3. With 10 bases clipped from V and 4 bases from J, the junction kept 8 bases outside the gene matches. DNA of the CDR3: TGTGCCACTACGCCCGACAGGGGGAATCAGCCCCAGCATTTT. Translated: CATTPDRGNQPQHF.

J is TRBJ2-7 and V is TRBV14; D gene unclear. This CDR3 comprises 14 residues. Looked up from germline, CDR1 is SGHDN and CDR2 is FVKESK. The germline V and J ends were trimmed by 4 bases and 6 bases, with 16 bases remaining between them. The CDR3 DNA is TGTGCCAGCAGCCTGACTGTAATAGGCCCCGAGCAGTACTTC. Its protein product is CASSLTVIGPEQYF. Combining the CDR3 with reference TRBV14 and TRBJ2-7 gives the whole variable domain EAGVTQFPSHSVIEKGQTVTLRCDPISGHDNLYWYRRVMGKEIKFLLHFVKESKQDESGMPNNRFLAERTGGTYSTLKVQPAELEDSGVYFCASSLTVIGPEQYFGPGTRLTVT.

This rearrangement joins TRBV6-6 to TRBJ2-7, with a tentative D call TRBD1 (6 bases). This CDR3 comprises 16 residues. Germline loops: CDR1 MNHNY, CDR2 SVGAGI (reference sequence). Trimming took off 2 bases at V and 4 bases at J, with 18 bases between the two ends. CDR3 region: CASSYGYGQLKYEQYF. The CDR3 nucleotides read TGTGCCAGCAGTTACGGATACGGACAGCTAAAGTACGAGCAGTACTTC.

In DNA, the CDR3 is TGTGCCAGCAGCCCGCTTCTAGCGGGAGTCACAGATACGCAGTATTTT. It is translated as CASSPLLAGVTDTQYF. The J gene is TRBJ2-3, the V gene TRBV28, with TRBD2 matching over 10 bases. Germline CDR1 MDHEN, CDR2 SYDVKM. Unmatched junction bases numbered 8, after V lost 6 bases and J lost 2 bases. The CDR3 covers 16 residues.

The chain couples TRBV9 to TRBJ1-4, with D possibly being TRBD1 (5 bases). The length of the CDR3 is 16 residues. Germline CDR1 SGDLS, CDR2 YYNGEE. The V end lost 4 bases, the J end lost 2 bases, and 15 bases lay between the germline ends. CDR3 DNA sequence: TGTGCCAGCAGCTTAGAACCTGACAGCACTAATGAAAAACTGTTTTTT. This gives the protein CASSLEPDSTNEKLFF.

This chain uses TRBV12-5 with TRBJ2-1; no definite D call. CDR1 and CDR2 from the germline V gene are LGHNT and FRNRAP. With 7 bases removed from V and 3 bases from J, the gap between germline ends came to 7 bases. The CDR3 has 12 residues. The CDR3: CASAIFYNEQFF. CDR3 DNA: TGTGCTAGTGCCATTTTCTACAATGAGCAGTTCTTC.

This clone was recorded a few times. The CDR3 is CASSQLSGKSKTQYF. The CDR3 coding sequence is TGCGCCAGCAGTCAACTTTCCGGGAAATCAAAGACCCAGTACTTC. This chain joins TRBV23-1 and TRBJ2-5, with D maybe TRBD2 (5 bases). TRBV23-1 is noted as an ORF with a role that remains uncertain. V lost 2 bases, J lost 6 bases, and 16 bases lay in between. This CDR3 is 15 amino acids long.

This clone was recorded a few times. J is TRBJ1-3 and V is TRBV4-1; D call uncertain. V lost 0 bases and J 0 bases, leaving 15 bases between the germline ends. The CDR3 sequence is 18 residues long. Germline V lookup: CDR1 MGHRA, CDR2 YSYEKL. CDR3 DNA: TGCGCCAGCAGCCAAGAGCTCCACAGCTACGTCTCTGGAAACACCATATATTTT. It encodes CASSQELHSYVSGNTIYF.

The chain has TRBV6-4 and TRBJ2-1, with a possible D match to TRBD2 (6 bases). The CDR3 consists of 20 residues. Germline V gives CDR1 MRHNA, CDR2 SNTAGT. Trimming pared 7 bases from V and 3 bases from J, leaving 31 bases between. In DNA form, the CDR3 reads TGTGCCAGCACCCTTCCCGGGACTGACCTTACTATGTCCCACTACAATGAGCAGTTCTTC. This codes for CASTLPGTDLTMSHYNEQFF.

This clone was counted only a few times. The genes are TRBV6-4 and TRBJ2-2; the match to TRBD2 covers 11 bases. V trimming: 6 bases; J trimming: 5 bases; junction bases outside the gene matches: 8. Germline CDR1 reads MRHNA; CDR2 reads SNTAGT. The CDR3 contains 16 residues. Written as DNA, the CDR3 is TGTGCCAGCAGCAAAGGGACTAGCGGAGCTACCGGGGAGCTGTTTTTT. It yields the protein CASSKGTSGATGELFF.

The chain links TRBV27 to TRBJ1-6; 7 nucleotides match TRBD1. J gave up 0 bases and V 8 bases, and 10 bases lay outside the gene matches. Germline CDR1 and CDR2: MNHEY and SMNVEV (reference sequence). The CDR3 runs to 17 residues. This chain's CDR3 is CASAQTGVSSYNSPLHF. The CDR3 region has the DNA TGTGCCAGCGCACAAACAGGGGTCAGCTCCTATAATTCACCCCTCCACTTT.

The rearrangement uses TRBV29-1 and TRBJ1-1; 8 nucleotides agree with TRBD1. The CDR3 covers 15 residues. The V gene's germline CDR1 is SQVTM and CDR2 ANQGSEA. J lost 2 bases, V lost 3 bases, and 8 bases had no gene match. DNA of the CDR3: TGCAGCGTTGAGAGCCCGGGACAGGCCAACACTGAAGCTTTCTTT. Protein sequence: CSVESPGQANTEAFF.